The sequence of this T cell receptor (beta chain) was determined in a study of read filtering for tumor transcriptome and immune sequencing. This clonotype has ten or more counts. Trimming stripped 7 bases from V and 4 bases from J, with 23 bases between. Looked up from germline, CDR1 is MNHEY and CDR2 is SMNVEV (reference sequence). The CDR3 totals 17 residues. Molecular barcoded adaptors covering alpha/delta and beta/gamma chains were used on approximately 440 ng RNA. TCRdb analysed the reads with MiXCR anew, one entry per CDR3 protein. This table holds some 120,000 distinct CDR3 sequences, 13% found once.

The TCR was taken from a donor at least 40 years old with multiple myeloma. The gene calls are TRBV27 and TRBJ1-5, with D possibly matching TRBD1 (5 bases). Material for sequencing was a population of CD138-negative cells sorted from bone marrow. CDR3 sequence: CASTPGRGNGRNQPQHF. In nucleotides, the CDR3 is TGTGCCAGCACCCCAGGCCGGGGCAACGGGAGAAATCAGCCCCAGCATTTT.